Shown below are 10 T cell receptor beta chains from a single sample sequenced in a study of immune evolution from preneoplasia to lung adenocarcinoma. Only in-frame clones appear in the TCRdb table, and some are missing; sequencing was by immunoSEQ multiplex PCR. The sample holds 9,000 to 10,000 clones, 75% to 85% seen once. Sample: FFPE lung adenocarcinoma in situ tissue. These receptors came from an older person with lung adenocarcinoma.

The table lists this clone with a few counts. The chain combines TRBV9 with TRBJ2-2; D is uncertain. The germline V and J ends were trimmed by 0 bases and 0 bases, with 6 bases remaining between them. Germline loops: CDR1 SGDLS, CDR2 YYNGEE. The CDR3 spans 15 residues. The CDR3 bases are TGTGCCAGCAGCGTAGGGGGATCGAACACCGGGGAGCTGTTTTTT. Translated: CASSVGGSNTGELFF.

This clone turned up a few times. The rearrangement links TRBV7-2 to TRBJ2-3; 9 positions agree with TRBD2. J lost 1 base, V lost 0 bases, and 2 bases had no gene match. This CDR3 is 16 amino acids long. CDR1 and CDR2 (germline): SGHTA, FQGNSA. The CDR3 protein is CASSLARGGRTDTQYF. The CDR3 DNA is TGTGCCAGCAGCTTAGCGCGGGGGGGGCGCACAGATACGCAGTATTTT.

V usage is TRBV6-1 and J usage is TRBJ2-6; perhaps TRBD2 as D (5 bases). The CDR3 runs 15 residues. Trimming took off 6 bases at V and 3 bases at J, with 12 bases between the two ends. Germline CDR1 and CDR2: MNHNS and SASEGT. CDR3 sequence (DNA): TGTGCCAGCAGCGCTGGGAGTTTTGGGGCCAACGTCCTGACTTTC. Translated, it gives CASSAGSFGANVLTF.

The V and J genes are TRBV4-3 and TRBJ1-2; tentative D call: TRBD1 (5 bases). V was pared by 4 bases and J by 5 bases, with 17 bases between. This CDR3 contains 15 residues. Germline V lookup: CDR1 LGHNA, CDR2 YSLEER. In DNA form, the CDR3 reads TGCGCCAGCAGCCCAACCGGGACCCAAGCTTATGGCTACACCTTC. Translated: CASSPTGTQAYGYTF.

In this sample, this clone turned up a few times. The chain has TRBV2 and TRBJ1-1; 7 bases fit TRBD1. Germline V gene sequence: CDR1 SNHLY, CDR2 FYNNEI. The CDR3 length is 13 residues. V shed 6 bases, J shed 3 bases, and the junction held 4 bases outside the gene matches. CDR3 coding DNA: TGTGCCAGCAGATTAACAGGGGACACTGAAGCTTTCTTT. This translates into CASRLTGDTEAFF.

V is TRBV6-6 and J is TRBJ1-5; D remains unclear. There are 14 residues in the CDR3. From germline, CDR1 is MNHNY and CDR2 SVGAGI (reference sequence). Trimming cost V 6 bases and J 4 bases, with 13 bases left between them. The CDR3 reads CASSSGGWNQPQHF. CDR3 sequence (DNA): TGTGCCAGCAGCAGCGGAGGGTGGAATCAGCCCCAGCATTTT.

The chain uses TRBV6-5 and TRBJ1-2; the D gene is possibly TRBD1 (5 bases). Between the trimmed V and J ends, which lost 2 bases and 8 bases, there was a span of 12 bases. CDR1 and CDR2 from the germline V gene are MNHEY and SVGAGI. There are 13 residues in the CDR3. CDR3 in DNA: TGTGCCAGCAGTTACGCAGGGACGAACGGCTACACCTTC. It encodes CASSYAGTNGYTF.

A single count supports this clone. The J gene is TRBJ2-7, the V gene TRBV19; 10 bases match TRBD2. The V segment lost 4 bases and the J segment 0 bases; nucleotides outside the gene matches: 3. There are 15 residues in the CDR3. CDR1 is LNHDA, CDR2 SQIVND, per germline (reference sequence). The CDR3 spells CASSTTSGVSYEQYF. CDR3 DNA sequence: TGTGCCAGTAGTACCACTAGCGGGGTCTCCTACGAGCAGTACTTC.

The rearrangement joins TRBV12-5 to TRBJ1-1; D remains unclear. Looked up from germline, CDR1 is LGHNT and CDR2 is FRNRAP. Deletions cut 3 bases from V and 0 bases from J, with 5 bases between. The CDR3 runs to 13 residues. In DNA, the CDR3 is TGTGCTAGTGGTTTTCTAATGAACACTGAAGCTTTCTTT. Translation: CASGFLMNTEAFF.

The CDR3 spells CASGALEKAEKLFF. CDR3 sequence (DNA): TGTGCCAGCGGGGCCCTGGAGAAGGCTGAAAAACTGTTTTTT. The rearrangement joins TRBV2 to TRBJ1-4, with D perhaps TRBD1 (5 bases). V gave up 8 bases and J gave up 7 bases, with 17 bases separating them. Germline V CDR1 and CDR2: SNHLY, FYNNEI. CDR3 length equals 14 residues.